This T cell receptor beta chain was identified during a study of blood T cell repertoires in COVID-19. As for the study in general: Samples representing acute and convalescent COVID-19 were sourced from the United States, Italy and Spain. Nucleic acid was either cDNA or gDNA, and it came from T cells, B-cell-depleted T cells, or PBMCs.

This clone was counted a few times. Methods used by the authors: Amplifying reference gene primers gave estimates of nucleated cell counts. TCRdb's copy holds only in-frame clones and misses some; the assay was immunoSEQ multiplex PCR. The DNA gave D and trimming, while V, J and clone size come from that table. The sample yields about 250,000 clones, around nine tenths seen once. The CDR3 has 16 residues. Germline V lookup: CDR1 SGHNT, CDR2 YYREEE (reference sequence). The V end lost 0 bases, the J end lost 2 bases, and 13 bases lay between the germline ends. Specimen: peripheral blood. The clonotype comes from a woman aged 60-75 years who had recovered from COVID-19. The chain links TRBV5-4 to TRBJ2-3; possible D gene TRBD2, 6 bases. The CDR3 reads CASSLVGGLYTDTQYF. DNA for the CDR3: TGTGCCAGCAGCTTGGTCGGGGGATTATACACAGATACGCAGTATTTT.